This T cell receptor (beta chain) originates from a study of shared clonotypes between healthy human individuals. CDR1 is LNHNV, CDR2 YYDKDF, per germline (reference sequence). The CDR3 loop spans 16 amino acids. V lost 0 bases and J lost 3, with 14 bases in between. The study ran the assay at deep level. Method: immunoSEQ multiplex PCR; TCRdb's copy keeps in-frame clones and lacks some. The data contain fewer than 650,000 clones, over 60% of them singletons. The chain recombines TRBV15 with TRBJ2-5; D might be TRBD1 or TRBD2, each matching 5 bases. This receptor was obtained from a woman in her forties in good health. Some clones in this sample may be carry-over from other donors' samples. Sequencing was performed on PBMCs. The CDR3 DNA follows: TGTGCCACCAGCAGAGATAGGACGGTGGGGGAAGAGACCCAGTACTTC. Protein product: CATSRDRTVGEETQYF.